This entry concerns a single TCR beta chain. What it binds is not known. This sample is drawn from a study of T cell repertoires in cytomegalovirus infection. TCRdb analysed the reads with MiXCR anew, one entry per CDR3 protein. The sample has approximately 1,000,000 distinct CDR3 sequences; roughly 30% are singletons. V trimming: 4 bases; J trimming: 5 bases; junction bases outside the gene matches: 8. This CDR3 spans 16 amino acids. The chain joins TRBV12-3 or TRBV12-4 to TRBJ2-5; 12 nucleotides match TRBD2. Here the sequenced sample was cultured CD8+ T cells from PBMCs, taken from culture after CMV antigen stimulation. The sequence was obtained from a human donor in good health (CMV status not recorded). Some clones in this sample may be carry-over from other donors' samples. The CDR3 DNA is TGTGCCAGCAGTTGGGCTAGCGGGGGGGCCCAGGAGACCCAGTACTTC. It encodes CASSWASGGAQETQYF.